Below, 25 T cell receptor beta chains from the same sample are listed, as sequenced in a study of CD8 T cells in ankylosing spondylitis. Via MiXCR, TCRdb re-called the 5' RACE reads, giving one row per CDR3 protein. The sample yields tens of thousands of distinct CDR3 sequences, about 27% seen once. Input material: blood, either unsorted or a sorted T cell fraction (not recorded which). The receptors were gathered from a male donor with ankylosing spondylitis or in good health (not recorded which).

The chain uses TRBV11-2 and TRBJ2-1; the match to TRBD2 covers 9 bases. With 3 bases clipped from V and 8 bases from J, the junction kept 14 bases outside the gene matches. The CDR3 length is 17 residues. Germline V lookup: CDR1 SGHAT, CDR2 FQNNGV. The CDR3 region is CASSFLFRLAGWDEQFF. For the CDR3, the DNA is TGTGCCAGCAGCTTTTTATTTCGGCTAGCGGGGTGGGATGAGCAGTTCTTC.

The chain joins TRBV7-3 to TRBJ2-3, with D perhaps TRBD2 (5 bases). Looked up from germline, CDR1 is SGHTA and CDR2 is FQGTGA. V was trimmed by 5 bases and J by 4 bases, leaving 13 bases between them. The CDR3 runs 14 residues. CDR3 sequence reads: CASSPRAGADTQYF. For the CDR3, the DNA is TGTGCCAGCAGCCCTAGGGCCGGGGCAGATACGCAGTATTTT.

This clonotype has a single count. V gene TRBV7-2 combines with J gene TRBJ2-3; 10 bases agree with TRBD2. The CDR3 totals 16 residues. Germline lookup yields CDR1 SGHTA and CDR2 FQGNSA. Germline trimming cut 5 bases from V and 4 bases from J; bases unmatched to any gene: 9. CDR3 loop: CASSQSGGAGADTQYF. In DNA, the CDR3 is TGTGCCAGCAGCCAGAGCGGGGGGGCGGGCGCAGATACGCAGTATTTT.

The rearrangement links TRBV7-8 to TRBJ2-5; D unclear. The CDR3 is 14 amino acids. Trimming cost V 5 bases and J 0 bases, with 10 bases left between them. CDR1 is SGHVS and CDR2 is FQNEAQ in the germline V gene. The CDR3 DNA reads TGTGCCAGCAGCCGATCACAGTACCAAGAGACCCAGTACTTC. This translates into CASSRSQYQETQYF.

This rearrangement joins TRBV5-1 to TRBJ1-3; TRBD1 matches at 7 bases. CDR1 and CDR2 from the germline V gene are SGHRS and YFSETQ. Trimming removed 0 bases from V and 1 base from J; junction bases left unmatched: 4. This CDR3 has 16 amino acids. CDR3 in DNA: TGCGCCAGCAGCTTGGAGGGGGACAGTTCTGGAAACACCATATATTTT. Its protein is CASSLEGDSSGNTIYF.

The chain combines TRBV28 with TRBJ2-3, with 7 bases lining up with TRBD1. Germline V gene lookup returns CDR1 MDHEN and CDR2 SYDVKM. CDR3 length equals 16 residues. The V gene end was trimmed by 4 bases and the J gene end by 9 bases; junction bases not matched to a gene: 16. DNA of the CDR3: TGTGCCAGCAGTTCCACCGGGACAGCCTCTTTTAGGACGCAGTATTTT. Its translation: CASSSTGTASFRTQYF.

The chain couples TRBV29-1 to TRBJ2-3; 9 nucleotides line up with TRBD2. The CDR3 has 16 amino acids. V was pared by 5 bases and J by 1 base, with 10 bases of the junction left unmatched. From germline, CDR1 is SQVTM and CDR2 ANQGSEA. The CDR3 DNA is TGCAGCGTTAGTAGCGGGAGATCCCTCCGCACAGATACGCAGTATTTT. Translating gives CSVSSGRSLRTDTQYF.

The chain links TRBV7-7 to TRBJ2-3; TRBD1 might be the D (5 bases). V lost 1 base and J 1 base, leaving 9 bases between the germline ends. The CDR3 runs 15 residues. CDR1 and CDR2 from the germline V gene are SSHAT and FNYEAQ (reference sequence). This CDR3 reads CASSLEGRGTDTQYF. In DNA form, the CDR3 reads TGTGCCAGCAGCTTAGAGGGCAGGGGCACAGATACGCAGTATTTT. The full variable domain, rest sourced from reference TRBV7-7 and TRBJ2-3, is GAGVSQSPRYKVTKRGQDVTLRCDPISSHATLYWYQQALGQGPEFLTYFNYEAQPDKSGLPSDRFSAERPEGSISTLTIQRTEQRDSAMYRCASSLEGRGTDTQYFGPGTRLTVL.

This clonotype was detected many times. This chain connects TRBV5-5 to TRBJ2-3; 8 bases fit TRBD2. V shed 5 bases and J 4 bases; nucleotides not matched to a gene: 12. CDR3 size: 16 residues. Germline-derived CDR1 and CDR2 are SGHKS and YYEKEE (reference sequence). CDR3 coding DNA: TGTGCCAGCAGTCTGTCCCCAGCGGGGGTTGCAGATACGCAGTATTTT. Translated: CASSLSPAGVADTQYF.

This clonotype was found a few times. The DNA of the CDR3 is TGTGCCAGCAGCGTGCTTCGACAGGGTAGCTCCTACAATGAGCAGTTCTTC. Amino acid sequence: CASSVLRQGSSYNEQFF. The chain recombines TRBV28 with TRBJ2-1; 7 positions match TRBD1. Germline V lookup: CDR1 MDHEN, CDR2 SYDVKM. With V trimmed by 6 bases and J by 0 bases, 11 bases remained unmatched. The CDR3 covers 17 residues.

This clonotype has more than one count but fewer than ten. The J gene is TRBJ1-1, the V gene TRBV6-1; D may be TRBD1 (5 bases). The CDR3 consists of 14 residues. V lost 7 bases and J 0 bases, leaving 12 bases between the germline ends. CDR1 is MNHNS and CDR2 is SASEGT in the germline V gene. The CDR3 region has the DNA TGTGCCAGCAACCCTGGGGGGGTGAACACTGAAGCTTTCTTT. It is translated as CASNPGGVNTEAFF.

This clonotype was detected many times. V usage is TRBV7-3 and J usage is TRBJ1-1; D uncertain. CDR1 and CDR2 (germline): SGHTA, FQGTGA. The germline V and J ends were trimmed by 0 bases and 3 bases, with 5 bases remaining between them. This CDR3 contains 13 residues. The CDR3 sequence is CASSLTLDTEAFF. The CDR3, as DNA: TGTGCCAGCAGCTTAACGTTGGACACTGAAGCTTTCTTT.

The CDR3 DNA reads as TGCGCCAGCAGCCCGAGGGCGGGTCTTGGCTACGAGCAGTACTTC. Translated, it gives CASSPRAGLGYEQYF. The J gene is TRBJ2-7, the V gene TRBV5-1; tentative D call: TRBD2 (5 bases). Per germline, CDR1 SGHRS and CDR2 YFSETQ. This CDR3 region has 15 residues. V was shortened by 4 bases and J by 3 bases, with 17 bases between the two germline ends. The full variable domain, its missing parts supplied by reference TRBV5-1 and TRBJ2-7, is KAGVTQTPRYLIKTRGQQVTLSCSPISGHRSVSWYQQTPGQGLQFLFEYFSETQRNKGNFPGRFSGRQFSNSRSEMNVSTLELGDSALYLCASSPRAGLGYEQYFGPGTRLTVT.

In this sample, this clonotype turned up a few times. The chain couples TRBV7-3 to TRBJ1-1, with TRBD1 as a possible D gene (5 bases). Trimming cost V 6 bases and J 1 base, with 12 bases left between them. This CDR3 spans 14 amino acids. Germline loops: CDR1 SGHTA, CDR2 FQGTGA. The CDR3 loop is CASSSGDGNTEAFF. In DNA form, the CDR3 reads TGTGCCAGCAGTTCCGGGGACGGGAACACTGAAGCTTTCTTT.

The genes are TRBV7-2 and TRBJ2-7, with 10 bases aligning to TRBD2. Germline CDR1 and CDR2: SGHTA and FQGNSA. The CDR3 covers 17 residues. Unmatched junction bases numbered 14, after V lost 5 bases and J lost 4 bases. The DNA of the CDR3 is TGTGCCAGCAGCCCGGACTCGCTAGCGGGAGTCGGATACGAGCAGTACTTC. Translating gives CASSPDSLAGVGYEQYF. Based on the CDR3 plus reference TRBV7-2 and TRBJ2-7, the full variable domain is GAGVSQSPSNKVTEKGKDVELRCDPISGHTALYWYRQSLGQGLEFLIYFQGNSAPDKSGLPSDRFSAERTGGSVSTLTIQRTQQEDSAVYLCASSPDSLAGVGYEQYFGPGTRLTVT.

The sample holds a few counts of this clonotype. The J gene is TRBJ2-2, the V gene TRBV11-2; D is ambiguous. V lost 2 bases and J lost 5, with 12 bases in between. The CDR3 extends over 15 amino acids. Per the germline V gene, CDR1 is SGHAT and CDR2 is FQNNGV. CDR3 DNA sequence: TGTGCCAGCAGCTTAAACCCGGAGACTACCGGGGAGCTGTTTTTT. This sequence encodes CASSLNPETTGELFF.

This rearrangement joins TRBV20-1 to TRBJ2-7, with D maybe TRBD2 (6 bases). The CDR3 has 11 residues. Germline V lookup: CDR1 DFQATT, CDR2 SNEGSKA (reference sequence). V was pared by 6 bases and J by 2 bases, with 8 bases between. The CDR3 protein is CSARLAYEQYF. CDR3 in DNA: TGCAGTGCACGACTAGCCTACGAGCAGTACTTC.

The chain employs TRBV11-1 and TRBJ2-1, with a weak D call TRBD1 (5 bases). Trimming took off 0 bases at V and 7 bases at J, with 13 bases between the two ends. Germline V gene sequence: CDR1 SGHAT, CDR2 FQDESV (reference sequence). The CDR3 sequence is 15 residues long. CDR3 bases: TGTGCCAGCAGCTTAGCGTTTTCAGGGCGAAATGAGCAGTTCTTC. Amino acids: CASSLAFSGRNEQFF.

The CDR3 DNA reads as TGTGCCAGCAGCCACCAAGTCCCCCCGGTTGGCTACACCTTC. Protein product: CASSHQVPPVGYTF. V usage is TRBV4-2 and J usage is TRBJ1-2; unclear D gene. This CDR3 region has 14 residues. Germline V gene data show CDR1 as LGHNA and CDR2 as YNFKEQ. V dropped 3 bases and J dropped 7 bases, with 15 bases sitting between them.

The V and J genes are TRBV27 and TRBJ1-2; D call uncertain. CDR1 is MNHEY, CDR2 SMNVEV, per germline (reference sequence). There are 9 residues in the CDR3. V was trimmed by 6 bases and J by 6 bases, leaving 2 bases between them. CDR3 amino acids: CASRNGYTF. Here the CDR3 DNA reads TGTGCCAGCAGGAATGGCTACACCTTC.

The chain has TRBV3-1 and TRBJ2-3, with 9 bases lining up with TRBD2. This CDR3 has 16 residues. J gave up 8 bases and V 0 bases, and 9 bases lay outside the gene matches. Germline CDR1 is LGHDT and CDR2 is YNNKEL (reference sequence). The CDR3 spells CASSQEWREGRGTQYF. The CDR3 nucleotides read TGTGCCAGCAGCCAAGAGTGGCGGGAGGGGAGAGGTACGCAGTATTTT.

The gene calls are TRBV5-1 and TRBJ2-5; a possible D gene is TRBD2 (5 bases). The CDR3 runs to 14 residues. Germline assignment: CDR1 SGHRS and CDR2 YFSETQ. V was pared by 7 bases and J by 4 bases, with 17 bases between. CDR3 sequence: CASSVGFEGETQYF. CDR3 DNA: TGCGCCAGCTCGGTCGGGTTCGAGGGAGAGACCCAGTACTTC.

V usage is TRBV28 and J usage is TRBJ2-7; TRBD1 aligns across 7 bases. Germline V CDR1 and CDR2: MDHEN, SYDVKM. The CDR3 consists of 14 residues. Trimming at V came to 5 bases and at J to 0 bases, leaving 4 bases not matched to a gene. Written as DNA, the CDR3 is TGTGCCAGCAGTCCACAGGGGAGCTCCTACGAGCAGTACGTC. Protein product: CASSPQGSSYEQYV.

This clonotype was counted a few times. The chain uses TRBV15 and TRBJ1-5; D gene uncertain. V lost 3 bases, J lost 6 bases, and 6 bases lay in between. CDR3 size: 12 residues. The germline V gene has CDR1 LNHNV and CDR2 YYDKDF (reference sequence). CDR3 residues: CATSRTFQPQHF. In DNA, the CDR3 is TGTGCCACCAGCAGGACTTTTCAGCCCCAGCATTTT.

This chain's CDR3 is CASSQGSLDRYEQYF. The CDR3, as DNA: TGTGCCAGCAGCCAAGGGTCGTTGGACAGATACGAGCAGTACTTC. V is TRBV3-1 and J is TRBJ2-7, with a weak D call TRBD1 (6 bases). The CDR3 runs 15 residues. Germline loops: CDR1 LGHDT, CDR2 YNNKEL (reference sequence). Between the trimmed V and J ends, which lost 1 base and 4 bases, there was a span of 14 bases.